What follows are 20 T cell receptor beta chains derived from one specimen sequenced in a study of blood T cell repertoires in COVID-19. Method: immunoSEQ multiplex PCR; TCRdb's copy keeps in-frame clones and lacks some. The sample holds around 100,000 clones, approximately 89% seen once. The sequenced sample consisted of peripheral blood. These receptors all stem from a woman older than 75 in a cohort sampled during active COVID-19.

This clone was seen a handful of times. The chain uses TRBV7-9 and TRBJ2-7; 7 bases match TRBD2. CDR3 size: 18 residues. Germline assignment: CDR1 SEHNR and CDR2 FQNEAQ (reference sequence). Trimming removed 0 bases from V and 2 bases from J; junction bases left unmatched: 13. The CDR3, as DNA: TGTGCCAGCAGCTTAGCGGCCGCGCGGGAGCTAACCCCCTACGAGCAGTACTTC. Translation gives CASSLAAARELTPYEQYF.

This clone was seen once. This chain connects TRBV19 to TRBJ1-2, with TRBD1 matching over 8 bases. Trimming took 6 bases from V and 8 from J; bases not matched to a gene: 14. This CDR3 region has 15 residues. The germline gives CDR1 LNHDA, CDR2 SQIVND (reference sequence). CDR3 sequence: CASSPFTTGVGGYTF. The CDR3 DNA sequence: TGTGCCAGTAGCCCCTTCACGACAGGGGTCGGCGGCTACACCTTC.

The chain has TRBV27 and TRBJ1-5; D not certain. V lost 8 bases to trimming and J lost 11 bases, with 22 bases between them. CDR1 and CDR2 (germline): MNHEY, SMNVEV (reference sequence). The CDR3 covers 14 residues. The CDR3 here is CASGHGSLLGTQHF. The CDR3 DNA is TGTGCCAGCGGCCACGGGAGCCTCCTCGGGACCCAGCATTTT.

The chain employs TRBV18 and TRBJ2-2, with 10 bases lining up with TRBD1. Losses at the gene ends were 2 bases for V and 1 base for J; bases not matched to a gene: 7. Germline V CDR1 and CDR2: KGHSH, LQKENI. The CDR3 totals 18 residues. The DNA for the CDR3 is TGTGCCAGCTCACCATTTTTGACAGGGGGCTTGAACACCGGGGAGCTGTTTTTT. Its protein product is CASSPFLTGGLNTGELFF.

This clone showed up just once. The chain couples TRBV19 to TRBJ2-1, with 9 bases identical to TRBD1. After removal of 11 bases from V and 2 bases from J, the junction contained 10 bases not matched to a gene. This CDR3 spans 15 amino acids. CDR1 and CDR2 from the germline V gene are LNHDA and SQIVND (reference sequence). CDR3 in amino acids: CASRDRATPYNEQFF. CDR3 coding DNA: TGTGCCTCAAGGGACAGGGCGACCCCCTACAATGAGCAGTTCTTC.

This clone showed up just once. The rearrangement joins TRBV10-2 to TRBJ2-5; D may be TRBD2 (7 bases). The V gene lost 6 bases and the J gene lost 4 bases, with 15 bases spanning the gap. The CDR3 is 14 amino acids. Germline values: CDR1 WSHSY, CDR2 SAAADI. This CDR3 is CASRRGGGLETQYF. The CDR3 DNA is TGCGCCAGCAGAAGGGGGGGCGGCCTAGAGACCCAGTACTTC.

J is TRBJ2-2 and V is TRBV28, with a weak D call TRBD2 (5 bases). This CDR3 has 15 amino acids. V lost 1 base, J lost 1 base, and 7 bases lay in between. The germline V gene encodes CDR1 MDHEN and CDR2 SYDVKM. DNA of the CDR3: TGTGCCAGCAGTTTATTTCGGGGGAACACCGGGGAGCTGTTTTTT. Translating gives CASSLFRGNTGELFF.

This sequence joins TRBV9 and TRBJ2-7; 9 bases line up with TRBD2. After removal of 3 bases from V and 3 bases from J, the junction contained 10 bases not matched to a gene. This CDR3 has 16 amino acids. Germline V gene data show CDR1 as SGDLS and CDR2 as YYNGEE. CDR3 region: CASSASYSGGFYEQYF. The CDR3 DNA is TGTGCCAGCAGCGCTTCGTATAGCGGGGGCTTCTACGAGCAGTACTTC.

The chain combines TRBV24-1 with TRBJ2-5, with D possibly TRBD2 on 6 matching bases. V lost 7 bases, J lost 3 bases, and 11 bases lay in between. Germline assignment: CDR1 KGHDR and CDR2 SFDVKD. The CDR3 runs to 13 residues. CDR3 region: CATSRPGEETQYF. CDR3 DNA sequence: TGTGCCACCAGCCGGCCGGGGGAAGAGACCCAGTACTTC.

V usage is TRBV18 and J usage is TRBJ1-4; D call uncertain. Germline V gene data show CDR1 as KGHSH and CDR2 as LQKENI. This CDR3 spans 15 amino acids. Trimming took off 3 bases at V and 0 bases at J, with 8 bases between the two ends. CDR3 nucleotides: TGTGCCAGCTCACCGGCGGCTGCAACTAATGAAAAACTGTTTTTT. It encodes CASSPAAATNEKLFF.

This clone is a singleton in its sample. The chain recombines TRBV11-1 with TRBJ1-1; no clear D. CDR3 length equals 11 residues. The germline V gene has CDR1 SGHAT and CDR2 FQDESV (reference sequence). V lost 4 bases and J 7 bases, leaving 7 bases between the germline ends. The CDR3 DNA is TGTGCCAGCAGCTCTCAGCGTGAAGCTTTCTTT. Translation gives CASSSQREAFF.

The genes are TRBV14 and TRBJ1-4; D unresolved. This CDR3 contains 12 residues. The V gene lost 4 bases and the J gene lost 10 bases, with 10 bases spanning the gap. CDR1 SGHDN and CDR2 FVKESK come from the germline V gene. CDR3 residues: CASSLIEGKLFF. CDR3 sequence (DNA): TGTGCCAGCAGCCTAATAGAGGGAAAACTGTTTTTT. Variable domain in full (rest from reference TRBV14 and TRBJ1-4): EAGVTQFPSHSVIEKGQTVTLRCDPISGHDNLYWYRRVMGKEIKFLLHFVKESKQDESGMPNNRFLAERTGGTYSTLKVQPAELEDSGVYFCASSLIEGKLFFGSGTQLSVL.

CDR3 bases: TGTGCCAGCAGCCCAAGCGGGAGGGCGAACACCGGGGAGCTGTTTTTT. Protein product: CASSPSGRANTGELFF. The rearrangement joins TRBV28 to TRBJ2-2, with 10 nucleotides matching TRBD2. The J segment lost 0 bases and the V segment lost 6 bases, leaving 4 bases of the junction unmatched. The CDR3 has 16 amino acids. Per germline, CDR1 MDHEN and CDR2 SYDVKM.

J is TRBJ1-2 and V is TRBV5-6; 8 nucleotides line up with TRBD1. Germline trimming cut 4 bases from V and 1 base from J; bases unmatched to any gene: 3. The germline gives CDR1 SGHDT, CDR2 YYEEEE. This CDR3 contains 14 residues. The CDR3 DNA reads TGTGCCAGCAGCCCGACAGGGGTTAACTATGGCTACACCTTC. It translates to CASSPTGVNYGYTF.

This clone was seen only once. The chain uses TRBV6-5 and TRBJ1-3; 7 bases agree with TRBD1. The CDR3 runs 15 residues. V lost 7 bases and J lost 0; bases outside the gene matches: 6. CDR1 MNHEY and CDR2 SVGAGI come from the germline V gene. The CDR3 region is CASTQDRTSGNTIYF. The CDR3 DNA is TGTGCCAGCACCCAGGACAGGACCTCTGGAAACACCATATATTTT.

V gene TRBV7-9 combines with J gene TRBJ2-5, with a tentative D call TRBD2 (6 bases). Germline assignment: CDR1 SEHNR and CDR2 FQNEAQ (reference sequence). Trimming took 3 bases from V and 2 from J, leaving 10 bases between them. The CDR3 is 14 amino acids. CDR3 residues: CASSFYGGQETQYF. The CDR3 DNA reads TGTGCCAGCAGCTTTTACGGGGGACAAGAGACCCAGTACTTC.

The gene calls are TRBV4-2 and TRBJ1-5; maybe TRBD1 (6 bases). The CDR3 totals 14 residues. Looked up from germline, CDR1 is LGHNA and CDR2 is YNFKEQ. V was pared by 2 bases and J by 7 bases, with 12 bases between. CDR3 nucleotides: TGTGCCAGCAGCCAATGGGAACAGGGCCAGCCCCAGCATTTT. This gives the protein CASSQWEQGQPQHF.

The genes are TRBV7-9 and TRBJ1-1; 10 positions match TRBD1. The length of the CDR3 is 14 residues. Germline V lookup: CDR1 SEHNR, CDR2 FQNEAQ (reference sequence). The trim removed 5 bases at V and 8 bases at J, leaving 8 bases unmatched. This CDR3 is CASSPDRGQLEAFF. CDR3 coding DNA: TGTGCCAGCAGCCCCGACAGGGGGCAACTAGAAGCTTTCTTT.

The chain carries TRBV28 and TRBJ2-7; weak D call: TRBD2 (6 bases). CDR3 length: 14 residues. The germline CDR1 and CDR2 sequences are MDHEN and SYDVKM. The V end was cut by 6 bases, the J end by 2 bases, with 14 bases between. DNA for the CDR3: TGTGCCAGCAGCATTAGCGGAACAACCTACGAGCAGTACTTC. It specifies CASSISGTTYEQYF.

This sequence joins TRBV15 and TRBJ1-2, with D possibly matching TRBD1 (5 bases). Deletions cut 0 bases from V and 3 bases from J, with 11 bases between. Per the germline V gene, CDR1 is LNHNV and CDR2 is YYDKDF (reference sequence). CDR3 length equals 15 residues. The CDR3 loop is CATSREAGKDYGYTF. For the CDR3, the DNA is TGTGCCACCAGCAGAGAGGCAGGGAAGGACTATGGCTACACCTTC.